Each of the 23 T cell receptor beta chains below was sequenced from the same sample in a study of cytomegalovirus exposure and HLA in healthy donors. Clones were read by immunoSEQ multiplex PCR, and TCRdb kept only the in-frame ones, dropping some. The sample includes 97,000 or so clones, roughly 90% of them seen just once. Sample: PBMCs. The receptors here all came from a man aged 18 to 30 in good health and CMV-seropositive.

This clone came up a few times. This chain uses TRBV19 with TRBJ1-1; TRBD1 aligns across 7 bases. J was trimmed by 0 bases and V by 6 bases; bases with no gene match: 13. Germline lookup yields CDR1 LNHDA and CDR2 SQIVND (reference sequence). There are 17 residues in the CDR3. The CDR3 DNA is TGTGCCAGTAGCCGCCCCGGGACAGCGGCCCTGAACACTGAAGCTTTCTTT. It is translated as CASSRPGTAALNTEAFF.

This clone was recorded only once. The V call is TRBV6-5, the J call TRBJ1-1, with 8 bases matching TRBD1. The V gene's germline CDR1 is MNHEY and CDR2 SVGAGI. The CDR3 totals 16 residues. V lost 2 bases, J lost 5 bases, and 10 bases stayed unmatched. For the CDR3, the DNA is TGTGCCAGCAGTTACCTTCGGACAGGGATAGGGACTGAAGCTTTCTTT. Amino acid sequence: CASSYLRTGIGTEAFF.

The chain employs TRBV4-2 and TRBJ2-5; 7 bases align to TRBD2. The CDR3 totals 14 residues. With V trimmed by 4 bases and J by 5 bases, 7 bases remained unmatched. Germline V gene sequence: CDR1 LGHNA, CDR2 YNFKEQ. The CDR3 sequence: CASSPRLAEETQYF. CDR3 nucleotide sequence: TGTGCCAGCAGCCCCCGACTAGCCGAGGAGACCCAGTACTTC.

V gene TRBV28 combines with J gene TRBJ2-5, with 10 bases lining up with TRBD2. V lost 1 base, J lost 5 bases, and 7 bases stayed unmatched. The germline CDR1 and CDR2 sequences are MDHEN and SYDVKM. This CDR3 is 16 amino acids long. The CDR3 sequence: CASSLYGLAVAETQYF. The CDR3 DNA sequence: TGTGCCAGCAGTTTATATGGACTAGCGGTCGCGGAGACCCAGTACTTC.

The V call is TRBV2, the J call TRBJ1-2; a possible D gene is TRBD1 (5 bases). The CDR3 has 15 residues. CDR1 and CDR2 from the germline V gene are SNHLY and FYNNEI. V lost 7 bases and J 0 bases, leaving 15 bases between the germline ends. CDR3: CASIPGHLSNYGYTF. Written as DNA, the CDR3 is TGTGCCAGCATCCCTGGACATCTCTCTAACTATGGCTACACCTTC.

This chain uses TRBV4-2 with TRBJ1-5, with D maybe TRBD1 (6 bases). Trimming removed 0 bases at V and 2 bases at J, with 14 bases between. The CDR3 has 17 amino acids. Germline V lookup: CDR1 LGHNA, CDR2 YNFKEQ. This chain's CDR3 is CASSQDSFAGGNQPQHF. The DNA of the CDR3 is TGTGCCAGCAGCCAAGATTCGTTTGCAGGGGGCAATCAGCCCCAGCATTTT.

The rearrangement links TRBV6-5 to TRBJ1-2, with a possible D match to TRBD1 (5 bases). The CDR3 spans 14 residues. Germline V lookup: CDR1 MNHEY, CDR2 SVGAGI. V was shortened by 0 bases and J by 5 bases, with 10 bases between the two germline ends. Here the CDR3 reads CASSYSGGEYGYTF. In DNA form, the CDR3 reads TGTGCCAGCAGTTACTCGGGGGGGGAGTATGGCTACACCTTC.

This chain uses TRBV23-1 with TRBJ1-2, with 7 bases fitting TRBD1. TRBV23-1 belongs to the ORF category, with a function that is uncertain. The CDR3 consists of 14 residues. V shed 8 bases, J shed 7 bases, and the junction held 13 bases outside the gene matches. The CDR3 DNA reads TGCGCCAGCGGAGGAGCACAGGGGCGAGGTGGCTACACCTTC. This translates into CASGGAQGRGGYTF.

The CDR3 spells CASSRDPGGVHEQFF. The CDR3, as DNA: TGTGCCAGCAGTCGAGACCCAGGTGGTGTGCATGAGCAGTTCTTC. The chain employs TRBV6-6 and TRBJ2-1; D uncertain. The CDR3 sequence is 15 residues long. Germline V lookup: CDR1 MNHNY, CDR2 SVGAGI (reference sequence). Trimming pared 5 bases from V and 8 bases from J, leaving 19 bases between.

The chain couples TRBV7-2 to TRBJ2-7, with 10 bases matching TRBD1. The junction had 6 bases not matched to a gene; V was cut back by 4 bases and J by 6 bases. The length of the CDR3 is 14 residues. The germline V gene has CDR1 SGHTA and CDR2 FQGNSA. Here the CDR3 reads CASSYRQGAIEQYF. CDR3 sequence (DNA): TGTGCCAGCAGCTATCGACAGGGGGCGATCGAGCAGTACTTC.

This chain links TRBV2 with TRBJ2-3; D is perhaps TRBD2 (6 bases). The CDR3 spans 16 residues. CDR1 is SNHLY and CDR2 is FYNNEI in the germline V gene. Trimming took 7 bases from V and 2 from J, leaving 19 bases between them. CDR3 in amino acids: CASNQDAAGFTDTQYF. CDR3 nucleotides: TGTGCCAGCAACCAGGACGCGGCGGGATTCACAGATACGCAGTATTTT. Supplemented by reference TRBV2 and TRBJ2-3, the full variable domain reads EPEVTQTPSHQVTQMGQEVILRCVPISNHLYFYWYRQILGQKVEFLVSFYNNEISEKSEIFDDQFSVERPDGSNFTLKIRSTKLEDSAMYFCASNQDAAGFTDTQYFGPGTRLTVL.

In its sample, this clone was seen once. The gene calls are TRBV2 and TRBJ2-3, with 7 nucleotides matching TRBD2. Germline lookup yields CDR1 SNHLY and CDR2 FYNNEI. There are 14 residues in the CDR3. V shed 4 bases and J 4 bases; nucleotides not matched to a gene: 5. CDR3 region: CASSVGLVADTQYF. The CDR3, as DNA: TGTGCCAGCAGTGTCGGACTAGTAGCAGATACGCAGTATTTT.

A few counts support this clone. V usage is TRBV6-1 and J usage is TRBJ2-1, with 7 bases aligning to TRBD2. Germline V gene sequence: CDR1 MNHNS, CDR2 SASEGT. Unmatched junction bases numbered 4, after V lost 5 bases and J lost 0 bases. CDR3 length: 15 amino acids. The CDR3 coding sequence is TGTGCCAGCAGTTGGGAGGGCAGCTCCTACAATGAGCAGTTCTTC. As protein: CASSWEGSSYNEQFF.

This clone was observed a handful of times. The chain combines TRBV7-6 with TRBJ2-7; D possibly corresponds to TRBD2 (5 bases). Germline V gene data show CDR1 as SGHVS and CDR2 as FNYEAQ. V lost 1 base and J lost 0, with 10 bases in between. The CDR3 runs to 15 residues. The CDR3 loop reads CASSLDEGFSYEQYF. CDR3 DNA: TGTGCCAGCAGCTTAGATGAGGGCTTCTCCTACGAGCAGTACTTC.

The rearrangement links TRBV7-6 to TRBJ2-7; TRBD1 aligns across 8 bases. The CDR3 has 15 residues. The germline V gene has CDR1 SGHVS and CDR2 FNYEAQ. V gave up 5 bases and J gave up 0 bases; unmatched junction bases: 6. CDR3 sequence: CASSPGQGLSYEQYF. The CDR3 DNA reads TGTGCCAGCAGCCCTGGACAGGGTCTCTCCTACGAGCAGTACTTC. Using reference TRBV7-6 and TRBJ2-7 for the parts outside the CDR3, the full variable domain is GAGVSQSPRYKVTKRGQDVALRCDPISGHVSLYWYRQALGQGPEFLTYFNYEAQQDKSGLPNDRFSAERPEGSISTLTIQRTEQRDSAMYRCASSPGQGLSYEQYFGPGTRLTVT.

The chain combines TRBV7-9 with TRBJ2-5; 7 positions match TRBD2. Germline V gives CDR1 SEHNR, CDR2 FQNEAQ (reference sequence). The trim removed 5 bases at V and 2 bases at J, leaving 8 bases unmatched. This CDR3 comprises 15 residues. The CDR3 protein is CASSDRDYRQETQYF. As DNA, the CDR3 is TGTGCCAGCAGCGACCGGGACTACCGACAAGAGACCCAGTACTTC.

This clone was seen once. The gene calls are TRBV18 and TRBJ1-1; a possible D gene is TRBD1 (6 bases). The V gene's germline CDR1 is KGHSH and CDR2 LQKENI. The CDR3 length is 13 residues. V was pared by 6 bases and J by 10 bases, with 18 bases between. CDR3 in amino acids: CASSGNRVGLAFF. DNA for the CDR3: TGTGCCAGCTCTGGAAACAGGGTCGGACTAGCTTTCTTT.

V gene TRBV18 combines with J gene TRBJ1-2; no firm D call. Germline loops: CDR1 KGHSH, CDR2 LQKENI. CDR3 length: 13 residues. V was trimmed by 3 bases and J by 5 bases, leaving 10 bases between them. CDR3 nucleotide sequence: TGTGCCAGCTCACCTTCCGAGGAATATGGCTACACCTTC. As protein: CASSPSEEYGYTF.

The rearrangement links TRBV28 to TRBJ1-2; 7 nucleotides line up with TRBD1. J was trimmed by 1 base and V by 4 bases; bases with no gene match: 9. The germline gives CDR1 MDHEN, CDR2 SYDVKM. The CDR3 has 16 residues. The CDR3 reads CASSSLRQGLNYGYTF. CDR3 nucleotides: TGTGCCAGCAGTTCCCTAAGACAGGGACTTAACTATGGCTACACCTTC.

The chain has TRBV6-5 and TRBJ1-6; 7 positions match TRBD1. V gave up 0 bases and J gave up 7 bases; unmatched junction bases: 3. Germline V gives CDR1 MNHEY, CDR2 SVGAGI. This CDR3 region has 15 residues. Written as DNA, the CDR3 is TGTGCCAGCAGTTACTCGAGACAGGGAAATTCACCCCTCCACTTT. Protein sequence: CASSYSRQGNSPLHF.

This chain uses TRBV6-4 with TRBJ2-3; D uncertain. The V end lost 0 bases, the J end lost 2 bases, and 12 bases lay between the germline ends. Germline assignment: CDR1 MRHNA and CDR2 SNTAGT. The CDR3 covers 16 residues. CDR3 loop: CASSDSTTEHTDTQYF. The DNA for the CDR3 is TGTGCCAGCAGTGACTCGACAACAGAGCACACAGATACGCAGTATTTT.

This chain uses TRBV14 with TRBJ1-2; TRBD1 aligns across 7 bases. The germline V gene has CDR1 SGHDN and CDR2 FVKESK. The length of the CDR3 is 14 residues. The ends lost 3 bases at V and 4 bases at J; junction bases unmatched: 5. CDR3: CASSHLDRVYGYTF. Here the CDR3 DNA reads TGTGCCAGCAGCCACCTAGACAGGGTCTATGGCTACACCTTC. The full variable domain, completed using reference TRBV14 and TRBJ1-2, is EAGVTQFPSHSVIEKGQTVTLRCDPISGHDNLYWYRRVMGKEIKFLLHFVKESKQDESGMPNNRFLAERTGGTYSTLKVQPAELEDSGVYFCASSHLDRVYGYTFGSGTRLTVV.

This clone was observed a single time. The chain is built from TRBV2 and TRBJ2-7; 14 nucleotides align to TRBD2. The CDR3 is 14 amino acids. Germline V CDR1 and CDR2: SNHLY, FYNNEI. The V segment lost 8 bases and the J segment 7 bases; nucleotides outside the gene matches: 7. This CDR3 reads CASLTSGRAGEQYF. For the CDR3, the DNA is TGTGCCAGCCTGACTAGCGGGAGGGCGGGAGAGCAGTACTTC.